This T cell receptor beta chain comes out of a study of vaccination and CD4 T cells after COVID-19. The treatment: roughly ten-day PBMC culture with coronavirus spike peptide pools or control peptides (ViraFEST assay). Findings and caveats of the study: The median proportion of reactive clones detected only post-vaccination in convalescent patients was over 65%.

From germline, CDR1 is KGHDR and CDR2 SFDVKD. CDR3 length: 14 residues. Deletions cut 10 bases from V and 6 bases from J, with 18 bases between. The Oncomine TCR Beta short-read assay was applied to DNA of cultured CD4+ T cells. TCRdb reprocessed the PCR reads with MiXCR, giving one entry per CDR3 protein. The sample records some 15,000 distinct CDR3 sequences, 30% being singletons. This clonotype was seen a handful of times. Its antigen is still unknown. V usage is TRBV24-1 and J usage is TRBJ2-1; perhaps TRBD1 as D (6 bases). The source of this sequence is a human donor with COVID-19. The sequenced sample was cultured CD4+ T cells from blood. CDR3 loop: CATKTGPRGNEQFF. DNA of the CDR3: TGTGCCACTAAAACAGGGCCCCGGGGCAATGAGCAGTTCTTC.